The sequence of this T cell receptor beta chain was determined in a study of OX40 agonist ivuxolimab in advanced cancers. Turning to the study itself: Three patients responded partially, comprising one with hepatocellular carcinoma and two with cutaneous melanoma.

Study-wide findings and caveats: Researchers report that CD8+ T cells had, on average, more expanded clones than CD4+.

The repertoire was sequenced with immunoSEQ multiplex PCR; TCRdb's copy has only in-frame clones and lacks some. Among about 75,000 clones, around 86% were seen once, and the ten largest hold roughly 8.6%. As concerns this clone: Its antigen is unknown.

This CDR3 contains 14 residues. V and J are TRBV21-1 and TRBJ2-3; whether TRBD1, the table's D call, matches the DNA was not checked. TRBV21-1 constitutes a pseudogene. This specimen consisted of CD4+ or CD8+ T cells sorted from blood, obtained in a trial of the OX40 agonist ivuxolimab. The source of this sequence is an adult with an advanced solid tumor such as melanoma, head and neck, liver or kidney cancer. This CDR3 reads CASSPHVYTDTQYF. The CDR3 region has the DNA TGTGCCAGCAGCCCACACGTTTACACAGATACGCAGTATTTT.